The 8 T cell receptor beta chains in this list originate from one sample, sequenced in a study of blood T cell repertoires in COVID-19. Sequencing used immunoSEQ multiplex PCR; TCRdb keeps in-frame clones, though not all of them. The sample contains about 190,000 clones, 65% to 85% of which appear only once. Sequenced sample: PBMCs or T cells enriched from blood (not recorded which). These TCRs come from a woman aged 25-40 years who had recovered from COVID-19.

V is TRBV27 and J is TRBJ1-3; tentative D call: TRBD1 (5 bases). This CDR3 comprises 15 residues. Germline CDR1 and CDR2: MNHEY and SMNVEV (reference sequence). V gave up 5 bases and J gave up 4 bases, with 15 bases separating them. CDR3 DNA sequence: TGTGCCAGCAGTACCGGAGGGAGGGGAGGAAACACCATATATTTT. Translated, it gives CASSTGGRGGNTIYF.

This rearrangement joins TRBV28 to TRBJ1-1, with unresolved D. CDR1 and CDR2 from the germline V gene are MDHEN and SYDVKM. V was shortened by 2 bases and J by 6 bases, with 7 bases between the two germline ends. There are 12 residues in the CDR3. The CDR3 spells CASSLRFPEAFF. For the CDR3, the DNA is TGTGCCAGCAGTTTACGGTTCCCTGAAGCTTTCTTT. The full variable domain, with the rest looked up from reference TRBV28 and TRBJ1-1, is DVKVTQSSRYLVKRTGEKVFLECVQDMDHENMFWYRQDPGLGLRLIYFSYDVKMKEKGDIPEGYSVSREKKERFSLILESASTNQTSMYLCASSLRFPEAFFGQGTRLTVV.

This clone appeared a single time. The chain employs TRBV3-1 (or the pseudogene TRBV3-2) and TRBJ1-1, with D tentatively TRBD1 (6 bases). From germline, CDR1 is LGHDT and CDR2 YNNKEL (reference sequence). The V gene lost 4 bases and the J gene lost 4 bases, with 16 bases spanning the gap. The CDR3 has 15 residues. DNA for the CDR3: TGTGCCAGCAGCCCCCGACAGGCGGCCATCACTGAAGCTTTCTTT. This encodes CASSPRQAAITEAFF.

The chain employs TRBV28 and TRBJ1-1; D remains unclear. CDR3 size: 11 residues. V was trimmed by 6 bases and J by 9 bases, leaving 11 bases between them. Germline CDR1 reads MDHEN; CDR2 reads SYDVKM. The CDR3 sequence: CASRLEVKAFF. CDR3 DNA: TGTGCCAGCAGACTCGAAGTGAAAGCTTTCTTT.

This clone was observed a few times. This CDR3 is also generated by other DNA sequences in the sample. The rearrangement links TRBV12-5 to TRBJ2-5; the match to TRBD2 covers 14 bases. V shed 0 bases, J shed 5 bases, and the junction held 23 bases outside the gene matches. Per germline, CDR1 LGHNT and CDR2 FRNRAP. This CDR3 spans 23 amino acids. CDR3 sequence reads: CASGLVVSGVGTSGRWGMETQYF. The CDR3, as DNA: TGTGCTAGTGGTTTGGTAGTGTCGGGTGTGGGGACTAGCGGGAGATGGGGGATGGAGACCCAGTACTTC.

In DNA, the CDR3 is TGTGCCAGCAGGCTAGCGGGGGGTGCCAATGAGCAGTTCTTC. Translating it yields CASRLAGGANEQFF. The J gene is TRBJ2-1, the V gene TRBV27, with TRBD2 matching 11 bases. V was clipped by 6 bases and J by 6 bases; unmatched bases: 4. Germline V gene sequence: CDR1 MNHEY, CDR2 SMNVEV (reference sequence). CDR3 length: 14 residues.

CDR3 DNA sequence: TGTGCCAGCAGTTTTTACTCGGCTCAGACTACGGGGATCGCGGATTCACCCCTCCACTTT. Protein product: CASSFYSAQTTGIADSPLHF. The rearrangement joins TRBV28 to TRBJ1-6; D gene unclear. The CDR3 is made up of 20 amino acids. The V gene's germline CDR1 is MDHEN and CDR2 SYDVKM. Trimming left V 3 bases short and J 8 bases short, with 29 bases between.

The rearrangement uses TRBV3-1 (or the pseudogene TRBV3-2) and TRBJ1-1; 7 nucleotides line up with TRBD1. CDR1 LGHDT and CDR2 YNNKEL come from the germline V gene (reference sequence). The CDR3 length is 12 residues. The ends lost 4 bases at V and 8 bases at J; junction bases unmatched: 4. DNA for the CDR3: TGTGCCAGCAGCCGCTGGACAGGAGAAGCTTTCTTT. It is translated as CASSRWTGEAFF.